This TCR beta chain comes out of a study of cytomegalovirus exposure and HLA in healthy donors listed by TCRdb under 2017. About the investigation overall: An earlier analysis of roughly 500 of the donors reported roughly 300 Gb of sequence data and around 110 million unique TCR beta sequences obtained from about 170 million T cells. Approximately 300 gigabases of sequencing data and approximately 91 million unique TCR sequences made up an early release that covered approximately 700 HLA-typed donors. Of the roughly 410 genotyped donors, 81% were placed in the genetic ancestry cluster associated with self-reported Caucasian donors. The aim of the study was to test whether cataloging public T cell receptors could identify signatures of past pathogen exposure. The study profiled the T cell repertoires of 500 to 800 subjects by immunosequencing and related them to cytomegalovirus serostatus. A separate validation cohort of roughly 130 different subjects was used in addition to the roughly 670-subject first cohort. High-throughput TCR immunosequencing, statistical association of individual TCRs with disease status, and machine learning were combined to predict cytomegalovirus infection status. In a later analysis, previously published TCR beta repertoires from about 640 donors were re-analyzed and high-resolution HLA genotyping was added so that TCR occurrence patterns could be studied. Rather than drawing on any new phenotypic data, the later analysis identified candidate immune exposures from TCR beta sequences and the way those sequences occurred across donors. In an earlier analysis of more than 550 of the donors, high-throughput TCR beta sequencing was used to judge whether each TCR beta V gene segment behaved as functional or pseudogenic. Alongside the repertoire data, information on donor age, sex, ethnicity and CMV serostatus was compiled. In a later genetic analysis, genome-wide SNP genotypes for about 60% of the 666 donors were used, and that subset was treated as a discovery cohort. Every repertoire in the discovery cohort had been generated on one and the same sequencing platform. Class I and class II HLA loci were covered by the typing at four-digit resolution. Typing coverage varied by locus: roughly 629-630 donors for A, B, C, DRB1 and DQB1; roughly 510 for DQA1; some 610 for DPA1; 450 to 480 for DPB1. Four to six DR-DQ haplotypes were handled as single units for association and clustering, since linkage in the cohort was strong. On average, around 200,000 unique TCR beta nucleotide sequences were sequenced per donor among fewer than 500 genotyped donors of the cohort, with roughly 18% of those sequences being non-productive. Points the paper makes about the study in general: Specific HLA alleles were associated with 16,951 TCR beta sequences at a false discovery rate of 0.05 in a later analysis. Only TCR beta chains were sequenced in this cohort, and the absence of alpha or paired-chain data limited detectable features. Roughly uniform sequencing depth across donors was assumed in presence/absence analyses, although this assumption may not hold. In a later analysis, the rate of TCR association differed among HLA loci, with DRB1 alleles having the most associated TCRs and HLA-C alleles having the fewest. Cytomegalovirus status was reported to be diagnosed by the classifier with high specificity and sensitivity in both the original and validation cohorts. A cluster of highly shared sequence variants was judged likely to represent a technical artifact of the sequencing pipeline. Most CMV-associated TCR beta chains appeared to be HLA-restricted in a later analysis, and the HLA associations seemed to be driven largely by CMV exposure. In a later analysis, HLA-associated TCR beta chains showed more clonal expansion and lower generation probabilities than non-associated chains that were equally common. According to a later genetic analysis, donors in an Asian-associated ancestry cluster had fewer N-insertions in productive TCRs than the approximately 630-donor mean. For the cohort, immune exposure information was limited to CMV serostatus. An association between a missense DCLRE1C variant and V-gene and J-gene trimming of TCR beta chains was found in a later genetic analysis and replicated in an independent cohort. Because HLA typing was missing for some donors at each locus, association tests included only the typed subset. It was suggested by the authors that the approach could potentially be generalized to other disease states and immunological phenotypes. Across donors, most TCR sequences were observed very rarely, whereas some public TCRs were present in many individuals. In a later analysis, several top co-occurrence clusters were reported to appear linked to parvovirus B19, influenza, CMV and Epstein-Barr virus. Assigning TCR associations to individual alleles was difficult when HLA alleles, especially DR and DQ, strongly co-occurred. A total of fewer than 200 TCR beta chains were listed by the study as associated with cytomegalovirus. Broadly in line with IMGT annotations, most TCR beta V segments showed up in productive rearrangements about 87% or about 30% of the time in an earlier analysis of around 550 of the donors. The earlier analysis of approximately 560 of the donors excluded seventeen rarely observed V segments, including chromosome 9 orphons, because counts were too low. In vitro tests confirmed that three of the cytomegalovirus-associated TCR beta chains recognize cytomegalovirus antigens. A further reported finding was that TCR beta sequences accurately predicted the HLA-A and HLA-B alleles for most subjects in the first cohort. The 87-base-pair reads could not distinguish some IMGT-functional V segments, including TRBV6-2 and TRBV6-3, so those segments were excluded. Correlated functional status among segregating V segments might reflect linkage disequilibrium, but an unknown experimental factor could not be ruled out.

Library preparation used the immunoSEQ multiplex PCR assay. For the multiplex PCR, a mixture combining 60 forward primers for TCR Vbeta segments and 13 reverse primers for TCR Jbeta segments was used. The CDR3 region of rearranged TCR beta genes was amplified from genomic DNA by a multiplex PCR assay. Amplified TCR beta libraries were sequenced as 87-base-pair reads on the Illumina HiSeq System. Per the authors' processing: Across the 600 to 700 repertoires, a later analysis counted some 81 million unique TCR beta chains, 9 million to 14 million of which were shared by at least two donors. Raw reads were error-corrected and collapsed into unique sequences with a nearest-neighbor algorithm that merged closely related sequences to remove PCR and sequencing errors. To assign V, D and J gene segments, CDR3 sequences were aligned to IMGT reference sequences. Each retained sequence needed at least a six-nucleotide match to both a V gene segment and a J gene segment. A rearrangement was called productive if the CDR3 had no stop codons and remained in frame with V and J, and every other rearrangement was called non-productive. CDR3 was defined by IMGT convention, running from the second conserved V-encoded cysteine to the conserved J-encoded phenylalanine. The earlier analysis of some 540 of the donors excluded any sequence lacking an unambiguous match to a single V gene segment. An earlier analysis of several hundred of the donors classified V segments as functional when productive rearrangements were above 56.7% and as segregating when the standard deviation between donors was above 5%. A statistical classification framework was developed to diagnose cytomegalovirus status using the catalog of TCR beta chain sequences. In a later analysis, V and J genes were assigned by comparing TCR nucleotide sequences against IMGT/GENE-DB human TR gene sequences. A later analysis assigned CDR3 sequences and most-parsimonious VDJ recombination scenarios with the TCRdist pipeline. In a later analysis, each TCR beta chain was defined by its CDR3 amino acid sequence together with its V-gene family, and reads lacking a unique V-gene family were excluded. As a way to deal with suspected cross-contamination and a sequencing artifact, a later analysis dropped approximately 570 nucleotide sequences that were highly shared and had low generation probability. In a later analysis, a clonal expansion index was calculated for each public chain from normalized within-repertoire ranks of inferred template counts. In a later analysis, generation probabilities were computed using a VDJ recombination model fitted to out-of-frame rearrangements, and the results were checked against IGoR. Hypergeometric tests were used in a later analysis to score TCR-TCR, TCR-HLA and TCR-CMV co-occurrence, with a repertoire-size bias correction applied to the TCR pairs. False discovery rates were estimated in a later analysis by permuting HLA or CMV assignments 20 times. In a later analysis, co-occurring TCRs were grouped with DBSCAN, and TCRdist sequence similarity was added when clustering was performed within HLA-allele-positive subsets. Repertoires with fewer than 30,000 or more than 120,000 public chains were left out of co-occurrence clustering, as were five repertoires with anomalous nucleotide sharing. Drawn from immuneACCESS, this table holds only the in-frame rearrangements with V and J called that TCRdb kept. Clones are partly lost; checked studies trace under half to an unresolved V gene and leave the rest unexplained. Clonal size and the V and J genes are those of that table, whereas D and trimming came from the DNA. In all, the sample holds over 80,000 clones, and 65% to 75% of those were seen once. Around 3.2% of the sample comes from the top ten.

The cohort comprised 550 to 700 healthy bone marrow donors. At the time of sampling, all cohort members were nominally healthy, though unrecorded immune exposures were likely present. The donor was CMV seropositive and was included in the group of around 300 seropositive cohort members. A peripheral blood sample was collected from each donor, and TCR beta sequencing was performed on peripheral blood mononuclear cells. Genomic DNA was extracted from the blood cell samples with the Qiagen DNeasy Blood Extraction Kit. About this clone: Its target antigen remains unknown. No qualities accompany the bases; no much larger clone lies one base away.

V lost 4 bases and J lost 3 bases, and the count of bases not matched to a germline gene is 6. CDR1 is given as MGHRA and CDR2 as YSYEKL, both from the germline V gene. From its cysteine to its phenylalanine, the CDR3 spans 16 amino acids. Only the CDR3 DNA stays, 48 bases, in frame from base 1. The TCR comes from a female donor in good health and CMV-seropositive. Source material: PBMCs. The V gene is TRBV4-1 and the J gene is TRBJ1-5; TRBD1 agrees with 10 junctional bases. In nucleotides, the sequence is TGCGCCAGCAGCCCCGGGACAGGGGCGAACAATCAGCCCCAGCATTTT. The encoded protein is CASSPGTGANNQPQHF.